One T cell receptor beta chain is described in this entry. No antigen is known for it. Measured with immunoSEQ multiplex PCR; TCRdb has only the in-frame clones, and not every one. The table lists around 160,000 clones, about 90% of them singletons. These data belong to a study of T cell responses to AZD1222 COVID-19 vaccine. Germline CDR1 is SGHRS and CDR2 is YFSETQ. V was shortened by 2 bases and J by 3 bases, with 15 bases between the two germline ends. The CDR3 covers 16 residues. General study results and limits: Most donors were white British, females outnumbered males, and clonal diversity was possibly underestimated.

Sequenced here: peripheral blood, sampled 28 days after the second AZD1222 dose. The V and J genes are TRBV5-1 and TRBJ2-1, with D uncertain. The clonotype was recovered from an adult who received the AZD1222 COVID-19 vaccine. The CDR3 is CASSFLRTVGYNEQFF. The DNA of the CDR3 is TGCGCCAGCAGCTTTCTTAGGACCGTAGGCTACAATGAGCAGTTCTTC. Together with reference TRBV5-1 and TRBJ2-1, the CDR3 gives the full variable domain: KAGVTQTPRYLIKTRGQQVTLSCSPISGHRSVSWYQQTPGQGLQFLFEYFSETQRNKGNFPGRFSGRQFSNSRSEMNVSTLELGDSALYLCASSFLRTVGYNEQFFGPGTRLTVL.